A selection of T cell receptor beta chains follows, all from one sample in a study of cytotoxic CD8 clonotypes in ibrutinib-treated CLL. Clones were read by immunoSEQ multiplex PCR, and TCRdb kept only the in-frame ones, dropping some. The sample has about 200,000 clones, just over 70% seen once. The source material was PBMCs, sampled after 12 months of ibrutinib treatment. All receptors come from a human donor with chronic lymphocytic leukemia. The CDR3 runs from the conserved cysteine through the conserved F or W. A D gene is named only where the DNA matches it firmly. The size field is filled for only some rows; it gives once, few, many or a size class.

abundance	v_gene	j_gene	d_gene	CDR3aa	CDR3nt
once	TRBV4-2	TRBJ2-7	-	CASSYPRPVWLTSQQYF	TGTGCCAGCAGTTATCCTAGGCCCGTTTGGCTAACTTCGCAGCAGTACTTC
-	TRBV30	TRBJ1-5	-	CAWSLDRRQPQHF	TGTGCCTGGAGTCTGGATAGGAGGCAGCCCCAGCATTTT
-	TRBV6-6	TRBJ1-5	-	CASRRTAGGQPQHF	TGTGCCAGCAGGAGGACAGCCGGGGGTCAGCCCCAGCATTTT
-	TRBV7-2	TRBJ2-3	-	CASSWPSRTDTQYF	TGTGCCAGCAGTTGGCCTAGCAGAACAGATACGCAGTATTTT
few	TRBV30	TRBJ1-2	TRBD1	CAWARTGNYGYTF	TGTGCCTGGGCCCGGACAGGGAACTATGGCTACACCTTC
-	TRBV9	TRBJ1-5	-	CASSAGGRGNQPQHF	TGTGCCAGCAGCGCCGGGGGGAGAGGCAATCAGCCCCAGCATTTT
few	TRBV5-1	TRBJ2-1	TRBD2	CASSLWTSKQFF	TGCGCCAGCAGCTTGTGGACTAGCAAGCAGTTCTTC
few	TRBV30	TRBJ1-6	-	CAWSPAGTYNSPLHF	TGTGCCTGGTCACCCGCGGGCACCTATAATTCACCCCTCCACTTT
-	TRBV18	TRBJ2-7	TRBD1	CASSQDRGGNYEQYF	TGTGCCAGCTCGCAAGACAGGGGGGGTAACTACGAGCAGTACTTC
-	TRBV9	TRBJ2-7	-	CASSVGGRVREQYF	TGTGCCAGCAGCGTAGGCGGGCGCGTTCGCGAGCAGTACTTC
-	TRBV4-1	TRBJ2-7	TRBD1	CASSQLKGAAYEQYF	TGCGCCAGCAGCCAGCTGAAGGGGGCGGCTTACGAGCAGTACTTC
few	TRBV4-1	TRBJ1-5	TRBD1	CASSLSGQGVQPQHF	TGCGCCAGCAGCCTTTCGGGACAGGGAGTTCAGCCCCAGCATTTT
-	TRBV9	TRBJ2-5	-	CASSVATAERETQYF	TGTGCCAGCAGCGTAGCTACGGCCGAACGGGAGACCCAGTACTTC
once	TRBV18	TRBJ1-1	-	CASSATSNTEAFF	TGTGCCAGCTCAGCGACATCGAACACTGAAGCTTTCTTT
-	TRBV5-1	TRBJ1-3	TRBD1	CASSLQGADGNTIYF	TGCGCCAGCAGCTTACAGGGGGCGGACGGAAACACCATATATTTT
-	TRBV7-2	TRBJ2-5	-	CASSLWRRQETQYF	TGTGCCAGCAGCTTATGGCGTCGGCAAGAGACCCAGTACTTC
-	TRBV9	TRBJ2-5	-	CASSVGNSGKQETQYF	TGTGCCAGCAGCGTAGGGAATAGCGGAAAACAAGAGACCCAGTACTTC
-	TRBV21-1	TRBJ2-7	-	CASSKGRYEQYF	TGTGCCAGCAGCAAAGGGAGGTACGAGCAGTACTTC
-	TRBV21-1	TRBJ2-5	-	CASSIKGGHFPQETQYF	TGTGCCAGCAGCATAAAGGGGGGACATTTTCCTCAAGAGACCCAGTACTTC
few	TRBV2	TRBJ1-5	TRBD1	CASRRAGTGVLSNQPQHF	TGTGCCAGTAGACGCGCCGGGACAGGGGTTCTTAGCAATCAGCCCCAGCATTTT
-	TRBV9	TRBJ2-1	-	CASSVGAGLGHEQFF	TGTGCCAGCAGCGTAGGGGCGGGGCTGGGACATGAGCAGTTCTTC
-	TRBV7-2	TRBJ2-3	TRBD2	CASSLFSSGGLDTQYF	TGTGCCAGCAGCTTATTTTCTAGCGGGGGGCTGGATACGCAGTATTTT
-	TRBV19	TRBJ2-1	-	CASSRAVYNEQFF	TGTGCCAGTAGTCGGGCAGTCTACAATGAGCAGTTCTTC
-	TRBV7-3	TRBJ1-1	TRBD1	CASSLFGTGGTEAFF	TGTGCCAGCAGCTTATTCGGGACAGGGGGAACTGAAGCTTTCTTT
-	TRBV7-7	TRBJ1-2	-	CASSRQRREEFPGRNYGYTF	TGTGCCAGCAGCCGTCAGAGGCGGGAAGAGTTCCCAGGTAGGAACTATGGCTACACCTTC
-	TRBV7-9	TRBJ1-2	-	CASSLVASYGYTF	TGTGCCAGCAGCTTAGTGGCCAGCTATGGCTACACCTTC
once	TRBV30	TRBJ2-2	TRBD2	CAWSFRTSGSGELFF	TGTGCCTGGAGCTTCAGGACTAGCGGGAGCGGGGAGCTGTTTTTT
-	TRBV19	TRBJ1-3	-	CASSMGRGNTIYF	TGTGCCAGTAGTATGGGCCGTGGAAACACCATATATTTT
-	TRBV2	TRBJ1-2	-	CASSPRQNYGYTF	TGTGCCAGCAGCCCCAGACAGAACTATGGCTACACCTTC
-	TRBV7-9	TRBJ2-5	-	CASSPPSLVRETQYF	TGTGCCAGCAGCCCCCCTTCACTAGTTCGCGAGACCCAGTACTTC
few	TRBV19	TRBJ2-3	TRBD1	CASRDPGQGTDTQYF	TGTGCCAGTCGAGACCCGGGACAGGGCACAGATACGCAGTATTTT
-	TRBV12-5	TRBJ2-1	-	CASGTGLRSYNEQFF	TGTGCTAGTGGCACGGGACTGCGCTCCTACAATGAGCAGTTCTTC
-	TRBV5-4	TRBJ2-7	TRBD1	CASSSAMGQGSYEQYF	TGTGCCAGCAGCTCGGCGATGGGACAGGGTTCCTACGAGCAGTACTTC
-	TRBV2	TRBJ1-2	-	CASTRVLGYTF	TGTGCCAGCACCCGAGTTTTGGGCTACACCTTC
-	TRBV27	TRBJ2-7	-	CASSFSLGDFEQYF	TGTGCCAGCAGTTTTTCCTTAGGGGATTTCGAGCAGTACTTC
few	TRBV5-1	TRBJ1-1	-	CASSFGTGTTEAFF	TGCGCCAGCAGCTTCGGAACAGGGACCACTGAAGCTTTCTTT
-	TRBV30	TRBJ2-1	-	CAWRPRGAPRNEQFF	TGTGCCTGGAGGCCGAGGGGGGCCCCCCGCAATGAGCAGTTCTTC
-	TRBV6-6	TRBJ1-2	-	CASSYPGEGNYGYTF	TGTGCCAGCAGTTACCCAGGGGAGGGTAACTATGGCTACACCTTC
-	TRBV30	TRBJ1-1	-	CAWSVSMDTEAFF	TGTGCCTGGAGTGTGTCAATGGACACTGAAGCTTTCTTT
-	TRBV7-2	TRBJ2-3	-	CASSFQGGTDTQYF	TGTGCCAGCAGCTTTCAGGGGGGGACAGATACGCAGTATTTT
-	TRBV5-1	TRBJ1-2	-	CASSLVGGRKRGYTF	TGCGCCAGCAGCTTGGTAGGCGGGAGGAAGCGGGGCTACACCTTC